The 19 T cell receptor beta chains below all came from one sample that was sequenced in a study of control samples from healthy donors and cancer patients. This table comes from immunoSEQ multiplex PCR, and its TCRdb copy is limited to in-frame clones, with some not included. This sample yields more than 140,000 clones, of which 94% are seen a single time; less than 15% belongs to the top ten. Material for sequencing was blood. The source of these receptors is a man aged 35-49 years in good health.

The gene calls are TRBV4-2 and TRBJ2-5; 9 bases align to TRBD2. The germline gives CDR1 LGHNA, CDR2 YNFKEQ. J lost 4 bases, V lost 1 base, and 10 bases had no gene match. The CDR3 spans 17 residues. The CDR3 DNA follows: TGTGCCAGCAGCCAAGTAGGGGCGGGGGGGCACGGAGAGACCCAGTACTTC. It codes for CASSQVGAGGHGETQYF.

V usage is TRBV5-1 and J usage is TRBJ2-7; the match to TRBD1 covers 9 bases. The junction had 9 bases not matched to a gene; V was cut back by 2 bases and J by 3 bases. CDR1 and CDR2 from the germline V gene are SGHRS and YFSETQ. The CDR3 loop spans 16 amino acids. The CDR3 protein is CASSFFGTGINYEQYF. The CDR3 DNA reads TGCGCCAGCAGCTTTTTCGGGACAGGGATCAACTACGAGCAGTACTTC.

The chain employs TRBV6-7 and TRBJ1-5, with 9 positions matching TRBD1. TRBV6-7 is annotated as an ORF whose role is uncertain. With 5 bases clipped from V and 7 bases from J, the junction kept 15 bases outside the gene matches. The CDR3 totals 17 residues. This CDR3 is CASSNTYRDRVDQPQHF. The DNA for the CDR3 is TGTGCCAGCAGTAACACCTACCGGGACAGGGTAGACCAGCCCCAGCATTTT.

The gene calls are TRBV6-2 or TRBV6-3 and TRBJ1-2; 12 nucleotides line up with TRBD1. Germline V gene data show CDR1 as MNHEY and CDR2 as SVGEGT. The CDR3 extends over 18 amino acids. The junction had 9 bases not matched to a gene; V was cut back by 4 bases and J by 0 bases. The CDR3 nucleotides read TGTGCCAGCAGTTTTCATTCCGGGACAGGGGGCCCTAACTATGGCTACACCTTC. Its protein is CASSFHSGTGGPNYGYTF.

The chain couples TRBV10-3 to TRBJ2-1; D is perhaps TRBD1 or TRBD2 (5 bases each). Germline V CDR1 and CDR2: ENHRY, SYGVKD. Trimming shortened V by 4 bases and J by 4 bases, and 11 bases separated the two germline ends. This CDR3 is built from 14 residues. The CDR3 protein is CAISGPGQYNEQFF. CDR3 bases: TGTGCCATCAGTGGCCCGGGGCAATACAATGAGCAGTTCTTC.

The CDR3 bases are TGCGCCAGCAGCAAACTAGCGGGACAGACAGATACGCAGTATTTT. It is translated as CASSKLAGQTDTQYF. The chain carries TRBV4-1 and TRBJ2-3; 10 bases line up with TRBD2. Germline V lookup: CDR1 MGHRA, CDR2 YSYEKL. V gave up 5 bases and J gave up 3 bases; unmatched junction bases: 5. The length of the CDR3 is 15 residues.

The CDR3 bases are TGTGCCACCAGCAGAGCTTTAGCGGGGGCCATGGAGGAGACCCAGTACTTC. Translation: CATSRALAGAMEETQYF. The V call is TRBV15, the J call TRBJ2-5; 9 bases match TRBD2. Germline V gene sequence: CDR1 LNHNV, CDR2 YYDKDF (reference sequence). The CDR3 length is 17 residues. V was clipped by 1 base and J by 5 bases; unmatched bases: 11.

CDR3 residues: CASSLEDSGGAKNIQYF. CDR3 bases: TGCGCCAGCAGCCTAGAAGATAGCGGGGGAGCCAAAAACATTCAGTACTTC. The V gene is TRBV4-1, the J gene TRBJ2-4; 9 bases are shared with TRBD2. The V segment lost 4 bases and the J segment 0 bases; nucleotides outside the gene matches: 7. The CDR3 runs to 17 residues. Germline V gives CDR1 MGHRA, CDR2 YSYEKL.

The chain couples TRBV30 to TRBJ1-1; D may be TRBD1 (5 bases). From germline, CDR1 is GTSNPN and CDR2 SVGIG (reference sequence). This CDR3 contains 13 residues. Trimming pared 4 bases from V and 0 bases from J, leaving 9 bases between. The CDR3 loop reads CAWTRALNTEAFF. CDR3 nucleotides: TGTGCCTGGACCAGGGCTTTGAACACTGAAGCTTTCTTT.

The chain joins TRBV25-1 to TRBJ2-3; unclear D gene. V shed 4 bases and J shed 9 bases, with 8 bases lying between them. This CDR3 is built from 11 residues. Germline CDR1 and CDR2: MGHDK and SYGVNS. CDR3 in amino acids: CASSGALTQYF. CDR3 bases: TGTGCCAGCAGTGGGGCCCTAACGCAGTATTTT. Using reference TRBV25-1 and TRBJ2-3 for the parts outside the CDR3, the full variable domain is EADIYQTPRYLVIGTGKKITLECSQTMGHDKMYWYQQDPGMELHLIHYSYGVNSTEKGDLSSESTVSRIRTEHFPLTLESARPSHTSQYLCASSGALTQYFGPGTRLTVL.

This sequence joins TRBV27 and TRBJ1-6, with 7 bases that match TRBD1. The CDR3 contains 15 residues. Per the germline V gene, CDR1 is MNHEY and CDR2 is SMNVEV (reference sequence). Trimming cost V 7 bases and J 7 bases; bases outside gene matches: 10. This CDR3 is CASNLSGQRNSPLHF. The CDR3, as DNA: TGTGCCAGCAACCTCTCGGGACAGAGAAATTCACCCCTCCACTTT.

The chain uses TRBV12-3 or TRBV12-4 and TRBJ1-2; 8 nucleotides agree with TRBD1. There are 13 residues in the CDR3. With V trimmed by 7 bases and J by 8 bases, 9 bases remained unmatched. Written as DNA, the CDR3 is TGTGCCAGCACCCTCAGGGGGCAACGCGGCTACACCTTC. This sequence encodes CASTLRGQRGYTF.

J is TRBJ2-4 and V is TRBV7-2; TRBD1 might be the D (6 bases). This CDR3 has 14 residues. From germline, CDR1 is SGHTA and CDR2 FQGNSA. V dropped 5 bases and J dropped 6 bases, with 14 bases sitting between them. The CDR3 region is CASSHTTGGNIQYF. DNA for the CDR3: TGTGCCAGCAGCCATACGACAGGCGGAAACATTCAGTACTTC. Filled out from reference TRBV7-2 and TRBJ2-4, the complete variable domain reads GAGVSQSPSNKVTEKGKDVELRCDPISGHTALYWYRQSLGQGLEFLIYFQGNSAPDKSGLPSDRFSAERTGGSVSTLTIQRTQQEDSAVYLCASSHTTGGNIQYFGAGTRLSVL.

The chain joins TRBV11-3 to TRBJ2-3; D possibly corresponds to TRBD2 (6 bases). Germline values: CDR1 SGHNT, CDR2 YENEEA. The CDR3 extends over 15 amino acids. V lost 1 base to trimming and J lost 2 bases, with 10 bases between them. This chain's CDR3 is CASSLVGGPTDTQYF. CDR3 nucleotide sequence: TGTGCCAGCAGCTTAGTGGGGGGACCCACAGATACGCAGTATTTT.

J is TRBJ1-2 and V is TRBV5-1; D gene ambiguous. Germline V CDR1 and CDR2: SGHRS, YFSETQ. This CDR3 contains 15 residues. V lost 4 bases and J 4 bases, leaving 17 bases between the germline ends. The CDR3 coding sequence is TGCGCCAGCAGCACCGGGAACCGGGAGAGCTATGGCTACACCTTC. Translating gives CASSTGNRESYGYTF. The entire variable domain, with the rest obtained from reference TRBV5-1 and TRBJ1-2, is as follows: KAGVTQTPRYLIKTRGQQVTLSCSPISGHRSVSWYQQTPGQGLQFLFEYFSETQRNKGNFPGRFSGRQFSNSRSEMNVSTLELGDSALYLCASSTGNRESYGYTFGSGTRLTVV.

Only one count was recorded for this clone. The gene calls are TRBV28 and TRBJ1-1; 7 bases line up with TRBD1. The CDR3 extends over 14 amino acids. Per germline, CDR1 MDHEN and CDR2 SYDVKM. The J segment lost 6 bases and the V segment lost 6 bases, leaving 10 bases of the junction unmatched. The CDR3 reads CASRPTGAPAEAFF. CDR3 DNA: TGTGCCAGCAGGCCAACAGGGGCCCCCGCTGAAGCTTTCTTT. Together with reference TRBV28 and TRBJ1-1, the CDR3 gives the full variable domain: DVKVTQSSRYLVKRTGEKVFLECVQDMDHENMFWYRQDPGLGLRLIYFSYDVKMKEKGDIPEGYSVSREKKERFSLILESASTNQTSMYLCASRPTGAPAEAFFGQGTRLTVV.

In DNA form, the CDR3 reads TGTGCCAGCAGTTTATCCGGGGGACAGGCTAATCAGCCCCAGCATTTT. It translates to CASSLSGGQANQPQHF. This chain connects TRBV27 to TRBJ1-5; 8 nucleotides line up with TRBD1. V shed 0 bases and J 4 bases; nucleotides not matched to a gene: 5. Germline-derived CDR1 and CDR2 are MNHEY and SMNVEV (reference sequence). The CDR3 runs 16 residues.

V gene TRBV11-2 combines with J gene TRBJ1-4; 10 nucleotides align to TRBD1. The CDR3 has 18 amino acids. V trimming: 1 base; J trimming: 8 bases; junction bases outside the gene matches: 13. Germline CDR1 SGHAT, CDR2 FQNNGV. In DNA, the CDR3 is TGTGCCAGCAGCTTAGTAGGGGACAGGGGTCCTTCGGGAGAAAAACTGTTTTTT. Encoded protein: CASSLVGDRGPSGEKLFF.

This sequence joins TRBV10-3 and TRBJ2-7; TRBD2 is a possible D gene (6 bases). Germline V gene sequence: CDR1 ENHRY, CDR2 SYGVKD. The CDR3 totals 13 residues. V was clipped by 6 bases and J by 7 bases, with 16 bases between them. The CDR3 nucleotides read TGTGCCATCAGCTACAAGGAGGGATTGGAGCAGTACTTC. Translating gives CAISYKEGLEQYF.